These 2 T cell receptor beta chains originate from one sample sequenced in a study of shared clonotypes between healthy human individuals. Method: immunoSEQ multiplex PCR; TCRdb's copy keeps in-frame clones and lacks some. This table holds more than 900,000 clones, about four fifths found once. The specimen sequenced was memory CD4+ T cells from PBMCs. Subset reported: CD45RA-negative fraction. The source is a man aged 18 to 35 in good health. Some clones in this sample may be carry-over from other donors' samples.

The CDR3 loop reads CASSYRGATGNTIYF. CDR3 DNA: TGTGCCAGCAGTTACCGTGGGGCGACTGGAAACACCATATATTTT. The chain couples TRBV27 to TRBJ1-3; D is perhaps TRBD1 (5 bases). There are 15 residues in the CDR3. Looked up from germline, CDR1 is MNHEY and CDR2 is SMNVEV (reference sequence). V shed 4 bases and J shed 2 bases, with 12 bases lying between them.

Points on this clone: One junction end does not reproduce the germline sequence, and a read error may be involved. The same CDR3 arises from other DNA sequences in this sample as well. The rearrangement joins TRBV5-4 to TRBJ2-7; TRBD2 agrees at 8 bases. The V gene's germline CDR1 is SGHNT and CDR2 YYREEE (reference sequence). The CDR3 extends over 13 amino acids. CDR3 in DNA: TGCGCCAGCAGCAGGGGACTAGCCTACGAGCAGTACTTC. Translation gives CASSRGLAYEQYF.